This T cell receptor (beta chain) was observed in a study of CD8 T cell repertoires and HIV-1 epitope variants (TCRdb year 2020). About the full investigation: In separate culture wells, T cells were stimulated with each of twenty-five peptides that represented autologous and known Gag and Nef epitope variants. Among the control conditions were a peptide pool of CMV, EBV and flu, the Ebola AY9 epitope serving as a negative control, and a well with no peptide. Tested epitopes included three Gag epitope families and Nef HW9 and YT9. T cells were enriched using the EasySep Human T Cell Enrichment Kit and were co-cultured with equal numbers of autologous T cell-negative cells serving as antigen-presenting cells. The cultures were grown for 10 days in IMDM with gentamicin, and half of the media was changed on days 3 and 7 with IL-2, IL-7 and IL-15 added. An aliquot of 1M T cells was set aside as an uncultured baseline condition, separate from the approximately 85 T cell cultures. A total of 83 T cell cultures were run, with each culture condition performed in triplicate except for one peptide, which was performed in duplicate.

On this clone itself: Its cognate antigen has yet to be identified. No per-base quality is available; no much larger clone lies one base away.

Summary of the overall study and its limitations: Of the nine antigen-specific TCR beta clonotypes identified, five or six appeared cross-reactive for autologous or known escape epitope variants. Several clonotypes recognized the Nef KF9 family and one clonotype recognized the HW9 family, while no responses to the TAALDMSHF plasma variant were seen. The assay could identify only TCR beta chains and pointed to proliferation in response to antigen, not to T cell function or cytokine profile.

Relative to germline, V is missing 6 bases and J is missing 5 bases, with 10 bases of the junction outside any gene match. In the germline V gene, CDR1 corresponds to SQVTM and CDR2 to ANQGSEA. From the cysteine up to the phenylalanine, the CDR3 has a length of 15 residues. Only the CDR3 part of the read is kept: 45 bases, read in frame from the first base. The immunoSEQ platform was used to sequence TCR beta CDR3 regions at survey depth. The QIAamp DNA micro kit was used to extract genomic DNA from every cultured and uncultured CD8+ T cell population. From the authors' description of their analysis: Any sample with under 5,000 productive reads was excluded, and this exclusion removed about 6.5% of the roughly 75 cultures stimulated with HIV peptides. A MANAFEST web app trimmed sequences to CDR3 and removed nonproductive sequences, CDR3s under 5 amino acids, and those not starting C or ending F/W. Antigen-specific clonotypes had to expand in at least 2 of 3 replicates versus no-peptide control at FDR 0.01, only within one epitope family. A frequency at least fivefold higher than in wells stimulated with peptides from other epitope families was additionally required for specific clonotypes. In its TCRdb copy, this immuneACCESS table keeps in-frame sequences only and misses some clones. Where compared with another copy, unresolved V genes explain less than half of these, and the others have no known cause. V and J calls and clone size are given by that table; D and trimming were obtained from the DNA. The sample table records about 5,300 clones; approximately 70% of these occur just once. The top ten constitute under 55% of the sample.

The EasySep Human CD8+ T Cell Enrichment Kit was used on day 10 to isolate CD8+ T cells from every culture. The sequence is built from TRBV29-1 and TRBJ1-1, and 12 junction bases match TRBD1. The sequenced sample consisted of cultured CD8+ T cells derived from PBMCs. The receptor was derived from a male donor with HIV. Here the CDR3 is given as CSVEGQGARTTEAFF. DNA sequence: TGCAGCGTGGAGGGACAGGGGGCGCGTACGACTGAAGCTTTCTTT.